Listed below are T cell receptor beta chains from one sample, sequenced in a study of blood T cell repertoires in COVID-19. Clones were read by immunoSEQ multiplex PCR, and TCRdb kept only the in-frame ones, dropping some. The sample records under 450,000 clones, about 91% being singletons. The sample was peripheral blood. Every receptor here comes from a woman in her forties with COVID-19, enrolled during active disease. The CDR3 runs from the conserved cysteine through the conserved F or W. D genes are given only for firm matches. The size field is filled for only some rows; it gives once, few, many or a size class.

clone_size: -; cdr3_length: 12; v_call: TRBV6-6; j_call: TRBJ1-1; d_call: TRBD1; cdr3_aa: CASSYGQAEAFF; cdr3_nt: TGTGCCAGCAGTTACGGACAGGCTGAAGCTTTCTTT
clone_size: -; cdr3_length: 15; v_call: TRBV9; j_call: TRBJ1-1; d_call: -; cdr3_aa: CASSPDPGADTEAFF; cdr3_nt: TGTGCCAGCAGCCCCGACCCAGGAGCGGACACTGAAGCTTTCTTT
clone_size: once; cdr3_length: 12; v_call: TRBV6-5; j_call: TRBJ2-7; d_call: TRBD2; cdr3_aa: CASREGSYEQYF; cdr3_nt: TGTGCCAGCCGGGAGGGATCCTACGAGCAGTACTTC
clone_size: -; cdr3_length: 15; v_call: TRBV7-2; j_call: TRBJ1-1; d_call: -; cdr3_aa: CASTRSGQINTEAFF; cdr3_nt: TGTGCCAGTACCCGGTCCGGACAGATCAACACTGAAGCTTTCTTT
clone_size: -; cdr3_length: 16; v_call: TRBV7-9; j_call: TRBJ1-2; d_call: TRBD1; cdr3_aa: CASSRGTGSVDYGYTF; cdr3_nt: TGTGCCAGCAGCCGAGGGACAGGGTCGGTGGACTATGGCTACACCTTC
clone_size: -; cdr3_length: 15; v_call: TRBV28; j_call: TRBJ1-3; d_call: -; cdr3_aa: CASSSDQGSGNTIYF; cdr3_nt: TGTGCCAGCAGTTCAGACCAGGGTTCCGGAAACACCATATATTTT
clone_size: -; cdr3_length: 15; v_call: TRBV2; j_call: TRBJ1-6; d_call: TRBD1; cdr3_aa: CASSEQGEDNSPLHF; cdr3_nt: TGTGCCAGCAGCGAACAGGGGGAGGATAATTCACCCCTCCACTTT
clone_size: -; cdr3_length: 17; v_call: TRBV5-1; j_call: TRBJ1-3; d_call: TRBD1; cdr3_aa: CASSLEQGALSGNTIYF; cdr3_nt: TGCGCCAGCAGCTTGGAACAGGGGGCTCTCTCTGGAAACACCATATATTTT
clone_size: -; cdr3_length: 16; v_call: TRBV4-1; j_call: TRBJ2-1; d_call: TRBD2; cdr3_aa: CASSQGTSGGKNEQFF; cdr3_nt: TGCGCCAGCAGCCAAGGGACTAGCGGGGGAAAAAATGAGCAGTTCTTC
clone_size: -; cdr3_length: 13; v_call: TRBV5-1; j_call: TRBJ2-7; d_call: -; cdr3_aa: CASSPWTENEQYF; cdr3_nt: TGCGCCAGCAGCCCCTGGACTGAAAACGAGCAGTACTTC
clone_size: -; cdr3_length: 15; v_call: TRBV4-3; j_call: TRBJ1-2; d_call: TRBD1; cdr3_aa: CASSQLGGQNYGYTF; cdr3_nt: TGCGCCAGCAGCCAACTGGGGGGACAGAACTATGGCTACACCTTC
clone_size: -; cdr3_length: 15; v_call: TRBV5-1; j_call: TRBJ1-2; d_call: TRBD1; cdr3_aa: CASSPQGQGSYGYTF; cdr3_nt: TGCGCCAGCAGCCCCCAGGGACAGGGATCCTATGGCTACACCTTC
clone_size: -; cdr3_length: 19; v_call: TRBV15; j_call: TRBJ2-7; d_call: TRBD1; cdr3_aa: CATSRGPGQGGGSSYEQYF; cdr3_nt: TGTGCCACCAGCAGAGGACCTGGACAGGGTGGCGGCAGCTCCTACGAGCAGTACTTC
clone_size: -; cdr3_length: 15; v_call: TRBV6-2/TRBV6-3; j_call: TRBJ1-1; d_call: -; cdr3_aa: CASSMGSRMNTEAFF; cdr3_nt: TGTGCCAGCAGTATGGGTTCCAGGATGAACACTGAAGCTTTCTTT